This T cell receptor beta chain was recorded in a study of technical replicates of blood from several donors. Repertoires were generated with immunoSEQ multiplex PCR, while TCRdb's copy carries only in-frame clones and drops some. The sample records 60,000 to 90,000 clones, 85% to 95% being singletons. The CDR3 contains 17 residues. Germline loops: CDR1 LNHNV, CDR2 YYDKDF (reference sequence). The V gene lost 0 bases and the J gene lost 0 bases, with 12 bases spanning the gap. The TCR originated in a human donor in good health. Sequencing used T cells isolated from PBMCs. This chain uses TRBV15 with TRBJ1-3; D is ambiguous. CDR3 residues: CATSREPVGNSGNTIYF. DNA for the CDR3: TGTGCCACCAGCAGAGAACCCGTCGGTAACTCTGGAAACACCATATATTTT.